Included here is one T cell receptor beta chain sequence, with context. The sample originates from a study of blood T cell repertoires in COVID-19. Study-level information: Italy, Spain and the United States were the sources of the convalescent and acute COVID-19 samples.

This CDR3 is 16 amino acids long. The germline V gene encodes CDR1 WNHNN and CDR2 SYGVQD (reference sequence). Trimming at V came to 3 bases and at J to 7 bases, leaving 14 bases not matched to a gene. Categorization into cohorts depended on clinical history that participants reported. Resolution of symptoms, clearance, or two negative PCRs was present in recovered Cohort 3 donors. Authors' data handling: Scientists estimated how many nucleated cells there were by amplifying reference gene primers. Sequencing used immunoSEQ multiplex PCR; TCRdb keeps in-frame clones, though not all of them. The DNA gave D and trimming, while V, J and clone size come from that table. The data contain fewer than 300,000 clones, approximately 81% of them seen just once; the ten biggest clones take up about 2.7%.

This rearrangement joins TRBV10-1 to TRBJ2-7, with 8 positions matching TRBD1. The source of this sequence is a woman aged 45-60 years who had recovered from COVID-19. Material for sequencing was PBMCs or T cells enriched from blood (not recorded which). The CDR3 sequence is CASSELGQGLNGEQYF. CDR3 sequence (DNA): TGCGCCAGCAGTGAACTCGGACAGGGCCTTAATGGGGAGCAGTACTTC.